These 10 T cell receptor beta chains share one sample of origin, sequenced in a study of human T cells and chemical hapten exposure. Specified time point: pre-sensitization, week 0. As to treatment: therapeutic diphenylcyclopropenone sensitization with weekly scalp DPC. TCRdb used MiXCR to reprocess the RACE reads, holding one entry per CDR3 protein. The data hold around 60,000 distinct CDR3 sequences, with roughly 6.7% observed a single time. Sequenced here: whole blood, sampled in connection with sensitization to the hapten diphenylcyclopropenone (DPC). All receptors derive from a woman between 25 and 40 years old with alopecia areata. Some clones in this sample may be carry-over from other donors' samples.

There are many counts of this clonotype. This sequence joins TRBV6-5 and TRBJ2-3; the D gene could be TRBD1 or TRBD2 (5 bases each). Germline V gives CDR1 MNHEY, CDR2 SVGAGI. V was cut by 0 bases and J by 4 bases, with 14 bases left in between. This CDR3 contains 16 residues. CDR3 nucleotides: TGTGCCAGCAGTTACTCGAACATCCCGGGACCAGATACGCAGTATTTT. As protein: CASSYSNIPGPDTQYF.

The rearrangement joins TRBV18 to TRBJ2-1; possibly TRBD1 for D (6 bases). V gave up 6 bases and J gave up 6 bases, with 18 bases separating them. CDR3 size: 15 residues. In germline, CDR1 is KGHSH, CDR2 LQKENI. The CDR3: CASSPGTLGLNEQFF. CDR3 DNA: TGTGCCAGCTCTCCCGGGACATTGGGGCTCAATGAGCAGTTCTTC.

This clonotype was counted ten times or more. In DNA form, the CDR3 reads TGTGCCAGCAGAACAGGGGCTGGCGGCTACACCTTC. Protein product: CASRTGAGGYTF. The chain has TRBV2 and TRBJ1-2, with 7 nucleotides matching TRBD1. The CDR3 is 12 residues long. Trimming at V came to 6 bases and at J to 8 bases, leaving 6 bases not matched to a gene. In germline, CDR1 is SNHLY, CDR2 FYNNEI.

This clonotype was detected ten times or more. The CDR3 nucleotides read TGTGCCAGCAGCCAAGTACCTCAGGAGAACACTGAAGCTTTCTTT. As protein: CASSQVPQENTEAFF. The V gene is TRBV3-1, the J gene TRBJ1-1; D ambiguous. V shed 1 base and J shed 1 base, with 10 bases lying between them. The V gene's germline CDR1 is LGHDT and CDR2 YNNKEL (reference sequence). CDR3 length equals 15 residues.

In its sample, this clonotype was seen many times. The chain carries TRBV27 and TRBJ2-1, with 12 bases that match TRBD2. Per the germline V gene, CDR1 is MNHEY and CDR2 is SMNVEV (reference sequence). The CDR3 has 19 amino acids. The trim removed 2 bases at V and 3 bases at J, leaving 11 bases unmatched. The CDR3 DNA sequence: TGTGCCAGCAGTTTAATTGGTCTAGCGGGGGGGCCTCTCTACAATGAGCAGTTCTTC. Amino acid sequence: CASSLIGLAGGPLYNEQFF.

The chain combines TRBV6-5 with TRBJ2-7, with TRBD1 matching over 10 bases. From germline, CDR1 is MNHEY and CDR2 SVGAGI. The CDR3 is 15 amino acids. Trimming at V came to 2 bases and at J to 4 bases, leaving 5 bases not matched to a gene. CDR3 nucleotide sequence: TGTGCCAGCAGTTACGAGGGACAGGGGTTTTACGAGCAGTACTTC. Amino acid sequence: CASSYEGQGFYEQYF.

This clonotype was seen at least ten times. The genes are TRBV20-1 and TRBJ2-4; 13 nucleotides align to TRBD2. Germline-derived CDR1 and CDR2 are DFQATT and SNEGSKA (reference sequence). The CDR3 sequence is 17 residues long. V was pared by 6 bases and J by 0 bases, with 8 bases of the junction left unmatched. CDR3 loop: CSALPGLAGVAKNIQYF. CDR3 nucleotide sequence: TGCAGTGCGCTGCCAGGACTAGCGGGGGTAGCCAAAAACATTCAGTACTTC.

This rearrangement joins TRBV29-1 to TRBJ2-7, with TRBD1 identical over 8 bases. Germline V gene sequence: CDR1 SQVTM, CDR2 ANQGSEA. V was pared by 2 bases and J by 3 bases, with 6 bases of the junction left unmatched. This CDR3 spans 14 amino acids. For the CDR3, the DNA is TGCAGCGTTGAACTGACAGGGGTAGACTACGAGCAGTACTTC. It translates to CSVELTGVDYEQYF.

This clonotype showed up many times. This chain links TRBV12-3 or TRBV12-4 with TRBJ2-1, with 7 bases matching TRBD1. This CDR3 comprises 13 residues. Unmatched junction bases numbered 12, after V lost 6 bases and J lost 13 bases. CDR3 bases: TGTGCCAGCAGCCCCAATACCGGGACAGATCAGTTCTTC. This gives the protein CASSPNTGTDQFF.

The chain uses TRBV7-9 and TRBJ1-3, with D tentatively TRBD1 (6 bases). The germline V gene has CDR1 SEHNR and CDR2 FQNEAQ (reference sequence). This CDR3 region has 20 residues. The germline V and J ends were trimmed by 4 bases and 0 bases, with 25 bases remaining between them. CDR3 loop: CASSSPALPGQSDSGNTIYF. The DNA for the CDR3 is TGTGCCAGCAGCTCCCCGGCCCTACCCGGACAGTCCGACTCTGGAAACACCATATATTTT.